The 8 T cell receptor beta chains in this list originate from one sample, sequenced in a study of T cells in Graves' hyperthyroidism and ophthalmopathy. Amplification of TCR beta CDR3 regions was performed using RNA transcripts as template. The study used the HTBI primer set for a first-round RT-PCR of the TCR CDR3. TCRdb re-derived calls from the multiplex PCR reads in MiXCR, one entry per CDR3 protein. The repertoire holds hundreds of thousands of distinct CDR3 sequences, 20% to 25% seen once, with under 65% in the top ten. The specimen sequenced was blood. These receptors were taken from a man younger than 40 with Graves' ophthalmopathy.

This clonotype was picked up a small number of times. The genes are TRBV6-1 and TRBJ2-1, with D perhaps matching TRBD1 (6 bases). V was trimmed by 3 bases and J by 0 bases, leaving 6 bases between them. Per the germline V gene, CDR1 is MNHNS and CDR2 is SASEGT. CDR3 length equals 14 residues. CDR3 sequence (DNA): TGTGCCAGCAGTGAGGACAGCTCCTACAATGAGCAGTTCTTC. Encoded protein: CASSEDSSYNEQFF.

This clonotype came up many times. The chain joins TRBV2 to TRBJ2-7; 8 nucleotides match TRBD2. The CDR3 consists of 13 residues. The germline V gene encodes CDR1 SNHLY and CDR2 FYNNEI. The junction had 8 bases not matched to a gene; V was cut back by 7 bases and J by 6 bases. The CDR3 bases are TGTGCCAGCATCCCAGCGGGGGAAACCGAGCAGTACTTC. Protein sequence: CASIPAGETEQYF. The variable domain in full, completed from reference TRBV2 and TRBJ2-7, reads EPEVTQTPSHQVTQMGQEVILRCVPISNHLYFYWYRQILGQKVEFLVSFYNNEISEKSEIFDDQFSVERPDGSNFTLKIRSTKLEDSAMYFCASIPAGETEQYFGPGTRLTVT.

In its sample, this clonotype was seen many times. The chain joins TRBV5-1 to TRBJ2-3; 14 bases agree with TRBD2. The germline gives CDR1 SGHRS, CDR2 YFSETQ. The V and J ends lost 4 bases and 7 bases, in that order; junction bases with no gene match: 5. This CDR3 contains 15 residues. The CDR3 sequence: CASSPGTSGRNTQYF. The CDR3 DNA follows: TGCGCCAGCAGCCCGGGGACTAGCGGGAGAAATACGCAGTATTTT.

This clonotype was seen at least ten times. The chain couples TRBV20-1 to TRBJ1-1; D remains unclear. Germline loops: CDR1 DFQATT, CDR2 SNEGSKA (reference sequence). The CDR3 has 13 residues. The V end lost 0 bases, the J end lost 5 bases, and 10 bases lay between the germline ends. CDR3 region: CSARDEVETEAFF. The DNA of the CDR3 is TGCAGTGCTAGAGATGAGGTGGAGACTGAAGCTTTCTTT.

This clonotype was recorded at least ten times. The chain uses TRBV6-9 and TRBJ2-7, with TRBD2 identical over 10 bases. Looked up from germline, CDR1 is MNHGY and CDR2 is SVAAGI. Trimming removed 5 bases from V and 5 bases from J; junction bases left unmatched: 9. This CDR3 contains 15 residues. This chain's CDR3 is CASSPEIAGGHEQYF. As DNA, the CDR3 is TGTGCCAGCAGTCCCGAGATAGCGGGAGGCCACGAGCAGTACTTC.

The chain has TRBV13 and TRBJ1-1; D is perhaps TRBD1 (5 bases). The CDR3 contains 13 residues. Germline CDR1 PRHDT, CDR2 FYEKMQ (reference sequence). V lost 5 bases and J 4 bases, leaving 11 bases between the germline ends. The CDR3 loop reads CASSPQVLTEAFF. In DNA, the CDR3 is TGTGCCAGCAGCCCACAGGTGCTCACTGAAGCTTTCTTT.

This clonotype came up a few times. The J gene is TRBJ2-5, the V gene TRBV29-1, with TRBD2 matching over 12 bases. Germline V gene data show CDR1 as SQVTM and CDR2 as ANQGSEA. There are 16 residues in the CDR3. J gave up 4 bases and V 0 bases, and 6 bases lay outside the gene matches. CDR3 loop: CSVEEAGLAGSETQYF. The CDR3 DNA is TGCAGCGTTGAAGAAGCGGGACTAGCGGGTTCAGAGACCCAGTACTTC.

The V call is TRBV11-2, the J call TRBJ2-1, with 7 bases lining up with TRBD1. CDR3 length: 14 residues. Germline V CDR1 and CDR2: SGHAT, FQNNGV. J gave up 4 bases and V 4 bases, and 4 bases lay outside the gene matches. CDR3 residues: CASSSRDSYNEQFF. CDR3 nucleotide sequence: TGTGCCAGCAGCTCCCGGGACAGTTACAATGAGCAGTTCTTC.